This TCR beta chain is from a study of OX40 agonist ivuxolimab in advanced cancers. For the study at large: The patients got ivuxolimab, which is an agonistic anti-OX40 (CD134) antibody.

Study-level results: Doses of 0.1 to 3.0 mg/kg were accompanied by clonal expansion of CD4+ and CD8+ blood T cells by week 6. The authors also found low normalized T-cell clonal expansion in some nonresponders.

TCRdb's table, derived via immunoSEQ multiplex PCR, lists solely in-frame clones and lacks some. The sample shows 21,000 or so clones, approximately 83% of them seen only once. As for this clone: Its antigen is as yet unknown.

This TCR was recovered from an adult with an advanced solid tumor such as melanoma, head and neck, liver or kidney cancer. Sequencing used CD4+ or CD8+ T cells sorted from blood, obtained in a trial of the OX40 agonist ivuxolimab.

CDR3 bases: TGTGCCAGTAGCTCACGCCGGGACAGGGTCCGGGACGAGCAGTACTTC. Its protein product is CASSSRRDRVRDEQYF. The J gene is TRBJ2-7, the V gene TRBV19; 9 positions agree with TRBD1. The CDR3 length is 16 residues. Unmatched junction bases numbered 14, after V lost 6 bases and J lost 5 bases. The V gene's germline CDR1 is LNHDA and CDR2 SQIVND (reference sequence).